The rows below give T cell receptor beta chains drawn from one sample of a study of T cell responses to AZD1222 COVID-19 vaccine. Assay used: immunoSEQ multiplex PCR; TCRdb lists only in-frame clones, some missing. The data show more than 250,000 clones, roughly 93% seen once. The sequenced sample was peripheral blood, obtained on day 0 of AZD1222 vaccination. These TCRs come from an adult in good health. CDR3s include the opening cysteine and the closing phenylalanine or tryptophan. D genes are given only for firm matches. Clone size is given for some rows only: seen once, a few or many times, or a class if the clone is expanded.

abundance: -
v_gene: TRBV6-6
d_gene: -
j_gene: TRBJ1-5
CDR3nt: TGTGCCAGCAGTTACTCGGGGGGGGCCCATCAGCCCCAGCATTTT
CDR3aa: CASSYSGGAHQPQHF

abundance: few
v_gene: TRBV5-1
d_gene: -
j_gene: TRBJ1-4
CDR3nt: TGCGCCAGCAGAGGTACAGGGAGCCCTAATGAAAAACTGTTTTTT
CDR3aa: CASRGTGSPNEKLFF

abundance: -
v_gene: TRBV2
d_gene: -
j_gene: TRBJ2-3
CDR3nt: TGTGCCAGCAGTGAGACTAGCACAGATACGCAGTATTTT
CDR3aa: CASSETSTDTQYF

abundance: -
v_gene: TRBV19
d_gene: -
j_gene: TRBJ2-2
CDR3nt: TGTGCCAGTAGACGACTAGATAGGGACACCGGGGAGCTGTTTTTT
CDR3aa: CASRRLDRDTGELFF

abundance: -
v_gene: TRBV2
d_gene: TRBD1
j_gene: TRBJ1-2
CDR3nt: TGTGCCAGCAGTGAATTACCGACAGGGTCGTGGGGCTACACCTTC
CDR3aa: CASSELPTGSWGYTF

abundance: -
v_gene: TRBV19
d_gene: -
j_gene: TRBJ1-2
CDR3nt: TGTGCCGGTTCTCGTGCTGGCGGCTACACCTTC
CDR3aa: CAGSRAGGYTF

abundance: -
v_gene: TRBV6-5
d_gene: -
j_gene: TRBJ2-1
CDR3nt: TGTGCCAGCCGAACAACCGAGCAGTTCTTC
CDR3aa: CASRTTEQFF

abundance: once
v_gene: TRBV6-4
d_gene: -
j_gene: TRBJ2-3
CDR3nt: TGTGCCAGCAGTGTCACTTCACTTGAAGATACGCAGTATTTT
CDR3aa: CASSVTSLEDTQYF

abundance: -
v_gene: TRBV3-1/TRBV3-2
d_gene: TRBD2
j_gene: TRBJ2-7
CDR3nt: TGTGCCAGCAGCTCCGCGGGCGGGGGAACCTCCGAGCAGTACTTC
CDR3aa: CASSSAGGGTSEQYF

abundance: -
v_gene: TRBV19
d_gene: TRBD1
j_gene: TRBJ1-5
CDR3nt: TGTGCCAGTAGTAGGACAGGGAGCAATCAGCCCCAGCATTTT
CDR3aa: CASSRTGSNQPQHF

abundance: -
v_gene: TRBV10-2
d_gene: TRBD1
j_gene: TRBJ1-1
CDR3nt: TGCGCCAGCAGTGTGACAGGGGCTTTGAGCGCTTTCTTT
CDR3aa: CASSVTGALSAFF

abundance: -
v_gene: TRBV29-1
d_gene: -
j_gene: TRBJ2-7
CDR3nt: TGCAGCGTTGAAGGTCAGGGTAACCCGTACGAGCAGTACTTC
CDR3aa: CSVEGQGNPYEQYF

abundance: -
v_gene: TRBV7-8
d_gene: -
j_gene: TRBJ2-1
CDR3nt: TGTGCCAGCAGCTTAGGGCGGGCCTTATCCTACAATGAGCAGTTCTTC
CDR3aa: CASSLGRALSYNEQFF

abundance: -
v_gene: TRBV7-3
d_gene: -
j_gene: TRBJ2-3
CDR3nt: TGTGCCAGCAGCGGGGGTAGCACAGATACGCAGTATTTT
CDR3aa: CASSGGSTDTQYF

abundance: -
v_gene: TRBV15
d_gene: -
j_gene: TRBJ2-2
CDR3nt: TGTGCCACCAGCAGAGATCGGACGGGGGAGCTGTTTTTT
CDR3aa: CATSRDRTGELFF

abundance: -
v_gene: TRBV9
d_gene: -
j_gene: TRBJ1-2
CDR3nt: TGTGCCAGCAGCGTAGCTGAGGGACTCTATGGCTACACCTTC
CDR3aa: CASSVAEGLYGYTF

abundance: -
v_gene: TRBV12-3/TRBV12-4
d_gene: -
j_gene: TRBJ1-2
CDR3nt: TGTGCCAGCAGTCTCGGGCCCAACTATGGCTACACCTTC
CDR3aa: CASSLGPNYGYTF

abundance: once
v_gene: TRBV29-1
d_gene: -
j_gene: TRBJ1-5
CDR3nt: TGCAGCGTGAGCAGGGGAAGAAATCAGCCCCAGCATTTT
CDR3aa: CSVSRGRNQPQHF

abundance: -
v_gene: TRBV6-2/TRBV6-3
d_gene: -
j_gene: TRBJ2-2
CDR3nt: TGTGCCAGCAGTCGGACAGACACCGGGGAGCTGTTTTTT
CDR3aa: CASSRTDTGELFF

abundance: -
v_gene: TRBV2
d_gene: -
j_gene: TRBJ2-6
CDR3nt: TGTGCCAGCGGAGGGGTCAGCTCTGGGGCCAACGTCCTGACTTTC
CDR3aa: CASGGVSSGANVLTF

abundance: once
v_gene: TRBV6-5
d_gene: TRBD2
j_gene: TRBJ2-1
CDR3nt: TGTGCCAGCAGTTACCAAGGACTAGCGGGAAATGAGCAGTTCTTC
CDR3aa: CASSYQGLAGNEQFF

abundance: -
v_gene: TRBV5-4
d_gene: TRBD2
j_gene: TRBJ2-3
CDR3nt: TGTGCCAGCAGCTTGGCCGGGACTAGAGGCACAGATACGCAGTATTTT
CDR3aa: CASSLAGTRGTDTQYF

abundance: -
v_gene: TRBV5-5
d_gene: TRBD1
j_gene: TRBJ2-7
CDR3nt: TGTGCCAGCAGCTTGGCCGTAGGGACAGGGGACTACGAGCAGTACTTC
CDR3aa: CASSLAVGTGDYEQYF

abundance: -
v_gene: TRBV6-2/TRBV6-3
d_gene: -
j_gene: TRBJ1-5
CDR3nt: TGTGCCAGCAGTTACGCAGGTCAAGGGCAGGGTAGCAATCAGCCCCAGCATTTT
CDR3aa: CASSYAGQGQGSNQPQHF

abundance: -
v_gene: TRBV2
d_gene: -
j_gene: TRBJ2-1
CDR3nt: TGTGCCAGCGGGGGCGTGGGGTGGGATGAGCAGTTCTTC
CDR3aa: CASGGVGWDEQFF

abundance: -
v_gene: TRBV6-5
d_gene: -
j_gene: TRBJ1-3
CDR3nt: TGTGCCAGCAGTTCCACATACTCTGGAAACACCATATATTTT
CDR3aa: CASSSTYSGNTIYF

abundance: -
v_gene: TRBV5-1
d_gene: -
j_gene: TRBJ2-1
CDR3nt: TGCGCCAGCAGCTTCTATAGCTCCTACAATGAGCAGTTCTTC
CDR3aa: CASSFYSSYNEQFF

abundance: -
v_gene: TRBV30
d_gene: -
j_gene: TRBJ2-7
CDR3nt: TGTGCCTGGGGAGCCTATACCTACGAGCAGTACTTC
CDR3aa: CAWGAYTYEQYF

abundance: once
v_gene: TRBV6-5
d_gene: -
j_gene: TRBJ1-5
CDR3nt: TGTGCCAGCAGTTACTCGATCACAAATCAGCCCCAGCATTTT
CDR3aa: CASSYSITNQPQHF

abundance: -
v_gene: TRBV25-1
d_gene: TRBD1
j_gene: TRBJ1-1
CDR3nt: TGTGCCAGCAGTGCGACAGGGATTATGGGCACTGAAGCTTTCTTT
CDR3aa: CASSATGIMGTEAFF

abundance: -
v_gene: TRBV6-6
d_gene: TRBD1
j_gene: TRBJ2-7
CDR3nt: TGTGCCAGCAGTACCAACAGGGGCAATTCCTACGAGCAGTACTTC
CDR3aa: CASSTNRGNSYEQYF

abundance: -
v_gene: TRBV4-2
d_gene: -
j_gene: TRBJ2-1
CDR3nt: TGTGCCAGCAGCCAAGACCTTAGCTCCTACAATGAGCAGTTCTTC
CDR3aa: CASSQDLSSYNEQFF

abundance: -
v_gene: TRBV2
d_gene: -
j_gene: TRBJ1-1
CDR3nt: TGTGCCAGCCGACAGACGAACACTGAAGCTTTCTTT
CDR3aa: CASRQTNTEAFF

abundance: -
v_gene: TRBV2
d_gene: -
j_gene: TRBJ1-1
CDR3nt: TGTGCCAGCAGGGAGGGCAGTACCGCTGAAGCTTTCTTT
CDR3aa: CASREGSTAEAFF

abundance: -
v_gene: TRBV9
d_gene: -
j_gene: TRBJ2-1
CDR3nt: TGTGCCAGCAGCGTAGGCCCAGGGACCTTCAATGAGCAGTTCTTC
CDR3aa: CASSVGPGTFNEQFF